This T cell receptor (beta chain) was sequenced for a study of shared clonotypes between healthy human individuals. Study in general: Each donor had three CD4 naive, three CD4 memory, two CD8 naive and one CD8 memory plate.

CD45RO-negative CD8 cells positively selected for CCR7 made up the naive population, which excluded terminally differentiated effector memory CD45RA+ cells. In its sample, this clone was seen once. Its antigen is as yet unknown. The CDR3 spans 14 residues. Germline V gene lookup returns CDR1 LNHDA and CDR2 SQIVND (reference sequence). The V end lost 7 bases, the J end lost 2 bases, and 14 bases lay between the germline ends. The study's findings and limits: It was the few donors that limited the genetic and exposure-history diversity represented.

Using immunoSEQ multiplex PCR, the repertoire was profiled, and TCRdb retains in-frame clones only, with some absent. This table has about 820,000 clones, over 90% appearing once. Sequencing was performed on naive CD8+ T cells sorted from blood. The chain is built from TRBV19 and TRBJ1-1, with D unresolved. The sequence derives from a young man in good health. CDR3 DNA: TGTGCCAGTACACGGGGTTCGGGAAACACTGAAGCTTTCTTT. It specifies CASTRGSGNTEAFF. Based on the CDR3 plus reference TRBV19 and TRBJ1-1, the full variable domain is DGGITQSPKYLFRKEGQNVTLSCEQNLNHDAMYWYRQDPGQGLRLIYYSQIVNDFQKGDIAEGYSVSREKKESFPLTVTSAQKNPTAFYLCASTRGSGNTEAFFGQGTRLTVV.